Below, 22 T cell receptor beta chains from the same sample are listed, as sequenced in a study of Ad26.COV2.S vaccination and SARS-CoV-2 variants (dated by TCRdb to the early 2020s). Preparation of the library involved the immunoSEQ multiplex PCR assay. Held by TCRdb, this immuneACCESS table contains in-frame sequences only and omits some clones. Under half of the omission traces to an unresolved V gene where checked; the cause of the rest is unknown. The sample table contains some 640,000 clones; only one count was recorded for around 92% of them. The ten largest clones capture about 1.5% of the sample. The treatment or condition label on this specimen signifies: over 15 received Ad26.COV2.S at low or high dose, single or two shots; 5 received placebo; per-sample allocation not given. Repertoires of vaccine and placebo recipients were sequenced from samples taken on day 63 after the first injection.

Specimen: peripheral blood, collected in a trial of Ad26.COV2.S vaccine versus placebo. The receptor set was obtained from a person aged 18-60 years who received the Ad26.COV2.S COVID-19 vaccine or a placebo.

In its sample, this clone was seen once. The chain carries TRBV5-1 and TRBJ2-6, with TRBD1 identical over 11 bases. V dropped 4 bases and J dropped 0; count of bases not matched to a gene: 3. This CDR3 comprises 17 residues. The V gene's germline CDR1 is SGHRS and CDR2 YFSETQ. The CDR3 DNA sequence: TGCGCCAGCAGCGGGACAGGGGGACGCTCTGGGGCCAACGTCCTGACTTTC. Encoded protein: CASSGTGGRSGANVLTF.

About this clone itself: Other DNA sequences within the sample encode an identical CDR3. The V call is TRBV19, the J call TRBJ2-2, with D perhaps matching TRBD1 (5 bases). The CDR3 spans 14 residues. Germline CDR1 and CDR2: LNHDA and SQIVND (reference sequence). V lost 3 bases, J lost 1 base, and 6 bases lay in between. CDR3 loop: CASSIDRNTGELFF. The CDR3 coding sequence is TGTGCCAGTAGTATTGACAGGAACACCGGGGAGCTGTTTTTT.

The rearrangement links TRBV11-2 to TRBJ2-5; D is possibly TRBD2 (6 bases). The CDR3 contains 13 residues. Trimming took off 3 bases at V and 5 bases at J, with 10 bases between the two ends. Germline V gene lookup returns CDR1 SGHAT and CDR2 FQNNGV. The CDR3 sequence: CASSFGGSETQYF. The CDR3 DNA reads TGTGCCAGCAGCTTCGGGGGAAGTGAGACCCAGTACTTC.

This chain joins TRBV11-2 and TRBJ1-5; 8 nucleotides line up with TRBD1. The CDR3 runs 15 residues. Germline-derived CDR1 and CDR2 are SGHAT and FQNNGV. Unmatched junction bases numbered 7, after V lost 2 bases and J lost 7 bases. CDR3 nucleotide sequence: TGTGCCAGCAGCTTACAGGGGGCGAGGGGACAGCCCCAGCATTTT. This gives the protein CASSLQGARGQPQHF.

The chain has TRBV27 and TRBJ1-1; 9 bases match TRBD1. V lost 0 bases to trimming and J lost 4 bases; unmatched junction nucleotides: 15. Germline V gene lookup returns CDR1 MNHEY and CDR2 SMNVEV (reference sequence). CDR3 length: 19 amino acids. The CDR3, as DNA: TGTGCCAGCAGTTTATCCCCGGGACAGGGCCTAACGAAGGGCACTGAAGCTTTCTTT. Translated: CASSLSPGQGLTKGTEAFF.

V usage is TRBV5-6 and J usage is TRBJ2-1, with TRBD2 matching 10 bases. V trimming: 1 base; J trimming: 8 bases; junction bases outside the gene matches: 9. CDR1 and CDR2 from the germline V gene are SGHDT and YYEEEE. The CDR3 length is 16 residues. CDR3 sequence reads: CASSLRLAGLSDEQFF. CDR3 coding DNA: TGTGCCAGCAGCTTGCGACTAGCGGGTCTTAGTGATGAGCAGTTCTTC.

This clone was counted between two and nine times. The chain carries TRBV2 and TRBJ2-7, with TRBD1 matching 10 bases. Germline V gene data show CDR1 as SNHLY and CDR2 as FYNNEI. Trimming took 8 bases from V and 3 from J; bases not matched to a gene: 31. The CDR3 has 22 amino acids. Here the CDR3 reads CASAPGTGVVRGGGNRDYEQYF. The CDR3 coding sequence is TGTGCCAGCGCACCCGGGACAGGGGTTGTTAGGGGTGGCGGGAATCGGGACTACGAGCAGTACTTC.

The chain joins TRBV16 to TRBJ1-5; 8 nucleotides align to TRBD1. The CDR3 covers 15 residues. Trimming removed 1 base from V and 6 bases from J; junction bases left unmatched: 5. From germline, CDR1 is KGHSY and CDR2 FQNENV. This CDR3 is CASSQLYRGGQPQHF. CDR3 DNA sequence: TGTGCCAGCAGCCAATTATACAGGGGGGGTCAGCCCCAGCATTTT.

This sequence joins TRBV7-8 and TRBJ2-7; tentatively, D is TRBD1 (6 bases). This CDR3 is 14 amino acids long. Germline V gene data show CDR1 as SGHVS and CDR2 as FQNEAQ. The V end was cut by 5 bases, the J end by 1 base, with 12 bases between. The CDR3 DNA reads as TGTGCCAGCAGCCCAGGGACACCTTCCTACGAGCAGTACTTC. It specifies CASSPGTPSYEQYF.

J is TRBJ2-3 and V is TRBV18, with D unresolved. This CDR3 is built from 13 residues. V shed 3 bases and J shed 5 bases, with 9 bases lying between them. Germline V gene lookup returns CDR1 KGHSH and CDR2 LQKENI. CDR3: CASSPSGEDTQYF. The CDR3 region has the DNA TGTGCCAGCTCACCCAGTGGAGAAGATACGCAGTATTTT.

The chain is built from TRBV5-1 and TRBJ1-2; possibly TRBD1 for D (5 bases). Germline V gene sequence: CDR1 SGHRS, CDR2 YFSETQ. This CDR3 has 11 amino acids. V lost 7 bases and J 6 bases, leaving 10 bases between the germline ends. The CDR3 DNA sequence: TGCGCCAGCGGGACTGACAATGGCTACACCTTC. This encodes CASGTDNGYTF. The whole variable domain, filled in from reference TRBV5-1 and TRBJ1-2, reads KAGVTQTPRYLIKTRGQQVTLSCSPISGHRSVSWYQQTPGQGLQFLFEYFSETQRNKGNFPGRFSGRQFSNSRSEMNVSTLELGDSALYLCASGTDNGYTFGSGTRLTVV.

The chain carries TRBV7-9 and TRBJ2-3; TRBD2 matches at 9 bases. The CDR3 runs to 17 residues. CDR1 and CDR2 from the germline V gene are SEHNR and FQNEAQ (reference sequence). Unmatched junction bases numbered 9, after V lost 3 bases and J lost 2 bases. CDR3 amino acids: CASSFRSGGYDTDTQYF. As DNA, the CDR3 is TGTGCCAGCAGCTTTAGGAGCGGGGGGTATGACACAGATACGCAGTATTTT.

The rearrangement joins TRBV5-8 to TRBJ2-6; perhaps TRBD1 as D (5 bases). The CDR3 runs 15 residues. Per germline, CDR1 SGHTS and CDR2 YDEGEE. Trimming shortened V by 2 bases and J by 3 bases, and 9 bases separated the two germline ends. The CDR3 sequence is CASSFQGFGANVLTF. CDR3 nucleotides: TGTGCCAGCAGCTTCCAGGGTTTTGGGGCCAACGTCCTGACTTTC.

This chain joins TRBV5-1 and TRBJ2-7, with 9 bases aligning to TRBD2. CDR1 is SGHRS and CDR2 is YFSETQ in the germline V gene. The CDR3 totals 15 residues. Trimming at V came to 1 base and at J to 6 bases, leaving 8 bases not matched to a gene. The DNA for the CDR3 is TGCGCCAGCAGCTTGTCCCCTCTAGCGGGACGCGAGCAGTACTTC. Residues: CASSLSPLAGREQYF.

This clone was found once. The gene calls are TRBV9 and TRBJ2-2, with 8 bases identical to TRBD1. The trim removed 5 bases at V and 4 bases at J, leaving 7 bases unmatched. The germline gives CDR1 SGDLS, CDR2 YYNGEE. The CDR3 spans 15 residues. Here the CDR3 DNA reads TGTGCCAGCAGGGCAGGGGGCTGGGGCACCGGGGAGCTGTTTTTT. It specifies CASRAGGWGTGELFF.

This chain joins TRBV9 and TRBJ1-1; 7 positions match TRBD1. The junction had 6 bases not matched to a gene; V was cut back by 4 bases and J by 3 bases. CDR3 length: 14 amino acids. Germline CDR1 reads SGDLS; CDR2 reads YYNGEE. The CDR3 region is CASSPPDRDTEAFF. As DNA, the CDR3 is TGTGCCAGCAGCCCCCCCGACAGGGACACTGAAGCTTTCTTT.

The genes are TRBV14 and TRBJ2-1; D may be TRBD2 (6 bases). Trimming took 0 bases from V and 2 from J, leaving 11 bases between them. There are 16 residues in the CDR3. The germline CDR1 and CDR2 sequences are SGHDN and FVKESK. The CDR3 sequence: CASSQDLGGTYNEQFF. In nucleotides, the CDR3 is TGTGCCAGCAGCCAAGACCTCGGAGGGACCTACAATGAGCAGTTCTTC.

This clone was seen more than once but under ten times. The sample has other DNA sequences that encode this CDR3 too. The chain joins TRBV3-1 (or the pseudogene TRBV3-2) to TRBJ1-6, with unresolved D. The ends were cut back, 0 bases at V and 10 bases at J, with 1 base in the middle. The germline gives CDR1 LGHDT, CDR2 YNNKEL (reference sequence). The CDR3 has 11 residues. The CDR3 sequence: CASSQDSPLHF. The CDR3 DNA is TGTGCCAGCAGCCAAGACTCACCCCTCCACTTT.

V usage is TRBV2 and J usage is TRBJ2-7; tentatively, D is TRBD1 (6 bases). Between the trimmed V and J ends, which lost 8 bases and 4 bases, there was a span of 18 bases. CDR1 SNHLY and CDR2 FYNNEI come from the germline V gene. This CDR3 comprises 14 residues. CDR3 sequence: CASFKGGPSYEQYF. DNA of the CDR3: TGTGCCAGCTTTAAAGGGGGTCCCTCGTACGAGCAGTACTTC.

The J gene is TRBJ2-2, the V gene TRBV11-3, with D hard to call. Germline loops: CDR1 SGHNT, CDR2 YENEEA. This CDR3 is built from 13 residues. Trimming pared 5 bases from V and 5 bases from J, leaving 9 bases between. The CDR3 loop reads CASSPRETGELFF. CDR3 in DNA: TGTGCCAGCAGCCCACGAGAGACCGGGGAGCTGTTTTTT.

The chain carries TRBV24-1 and TRBJ2-7, with 13 bases identical to TRBD2. The V and J ends lost 9 bases and 7 bases, in that order; junction bases with no gene match: 14. CDR3 length: 16 amino acids. Germline-derived CDR1 and CDR2 are KGHDR and SFDVKD. The CDR3 DNA is TGTGCCACCTCCAGTCCCCGACTAGCGGGAGGAGAAGAGCAGTACTTC. Translated, it gives CATSSPRLAGGEEQYF.

Only a few counts were recorded for this clone. V gene TRBV15 combines with J gene TRBJ1-5; D is unresolved. Trimming took off 1 base at V and 0 bases at J, with 10 bases between the two ends. The CDR3 has 16 residues. Germline CDR1 LNHNV, CDR2 YYDKDF (reference sequence). CDR3 region: CATSRVGGISNQPQHF. The CDR3 nucleotides read TGTGCCACCAGCAGAGTCGGAGGGATTAGCAATCAGCCCCAGCATTTT.